The rows below give T cell receptor beta chains drawn from one sample of a study of CD8 T cells in Susac syndrome. TCRdb itself ran the immunoSEQ multiplex PCR reads through MiXCR, one entry per CDR3 protein. The sample includes some 150,000 distinct CDR3 sequences, roughly 96% of them seen just once. The material sequenced was CD4+ T cells from PBMCs. The receptors were gathered from a human donor with Susac syndrome. Both conserved end residues are trimmed from each CDR3. The D gene is left open where the match is weak.

>TRBV19|12|-
ASSAHREQETQY
>TRBV5-4|14|-
ASSSGQEGPPYEQY
>TRBV5-6|13|TRBD1
ASSLVGQRGYEQY
>TRBV7-2|16|TRBD1
ASSLADGTVGKNTEAF
>TRBV12-3/TRBV12-4|13|-
ASSLLRSANTEAF
>TRBV19|12|TRBD2
ASSILAGKGEQF
>TRBV4-3|11|-
ASSQARAGELF
>TRBV29-1|12|TRBD1
SVGTGTGRETQY
>TRBV5-1|15|-
ASSLGLTREGNQPQH
>TRBV25-1|12|-
ASSDFDSKNIQY
>TRBV7-8|13|-
ASSLEDPGVYGYT
>TRBV9|13|-
ASSVEGSTGETQY
>TRBV12-3/TRBV12-4|12|-
ASSPSTGRAEAF
>TRBV20-1|13|-
SARDRGSGANVLT
>TRBV5-1|11|-
ASSSTLSETQY
>TRBV27|11|-
ASSYKASGELF
>TRBV4-1|14|TRBD1
ASSQGQGANPYEQY
>TRBV20-1|9|-
SAVVTDTQY
>TRBV18|12|-
ASSPRDPNTEAF
>TRBV3-1|11|-
ASSRDSPHEQY
>TRBV12-3/TRBV12-4|12|TRBD2
ASSLSGGRPEQY
>TRBV19|12|TRBD1
ASRRQGAGQPQH
>TRBV29-1|10|-
SVEDPGLEAF
>TRBV12-3/TRBV12-4|14|TRBD1
ASSFSRGQGAQFQY
>TRBV5-1|12|TRBD1
ASSSGQGAGEQY
>TRBV25-1|13|-
ASRFQRGVNTEAF
>TRBV4-2|13|-
ASSQDETASYEQY
>TRBV29-1|12|-
SVERAGNPYEQY
>TRBV29-1|10|-
SAAGHSYEQY
>TRBV14|12|-
ASSQIRGPYEQY
>TRBV4-3|11|-
ASSRGFDYEQY
>TRBV18|14|TRBD2
ASSSTGSGGYNEQF
>TRBV29-1|10|-
SVERGLVGYT
>TRBV27|13|-
ASSLAGPGANVLT
>TRBV6-2/TRBV6-3|12|TRBD1
ASSYQGAPGEAF
>TRBV7-3|10|-
ALRGSVGEQF
>TRBV20-1|13|-
SARPPAGFTDTQY
>TRBV6-5|9|-
ASSTVYEQY
>TRBV20-1|11|-
SARETGKSEAF
>TRBV2|15|TRBD1
ASNFDRGRAINSPLH
>TRBV10-2|12|TRBD2
ASRVLAGGQEQF
>TRBV24-1|13|TRBD1
ATSDRGQQHNEQF
>TRBV15|15|-
ATSRDQGRGANYGYT
>TRBV15|14|-
ATSRDVRLSGNGYT
>TRBV18|12|-
ASSPPEVADTQY